The present TCR beta chain was sequenced within a study of OX40 agonist ivuxolimab in advanced cancers. Turning to the study itself: The dose-escalation group included hepatocellular carcinoma, melanoma, renal cell carcinoma and head and neck cancer. The study's findings and limits: Both CD4+ and CD8+ T cell populations in blood had undergone clonal expansion by week 6 at 0.1 to 3.0 mg/kg. Undetermined was the antigen specificity of the expanded peripheral T cells.

The germline CDR1 and CDR2 sequences are LNHDA and SQIVND (reference sequence). V was clipped by 5 bases and J by 11 bases; unmatched bases: 13. The CDR3 contains 15 residues. The table lists this clone with a count of one. No antigen is known for it. Sequenced by immunoSEQ multiplex PCR; TCRdb stores in-frame clones only, minus some. The table includes about 77,000 clones, 89% detected once. The V call is TRBV19, the J call TRBJ2-3; 10 positions match TRBD2. This specimen consisted of CD4+ or CD8+ T cells sorted from blood, obtained in a trial of the OX40 agonist ivuxolimab. This clonotype was sampled from an adult with an advanced solid tumor such as melanoma, head and neck, liver or kidney cancer. The CDR3 nucleotides read TGTGCCAGTAGTTCTTCCCTCCTCGTAGCGGGGGGGCAGTATTTT. The encoded protein is CASSSSLLVAGGQYF.